The 13 T cell receptor beta chains given below trace back to one sample, sequenced in a study of blood T cell repertoires in COVID-19. TCRdb's copy holds only in-frame clones and misses some; the assay was immunoSEQ multiplex PCR. Of roughly 99,000 clones in the sample, roughly 84% were seen once. The sample taken for sequencing was peripheral blood. All receptors derive from a human donor in a cohort sampled during active COVID-19.

The rearrangement joins TRBV28 to TRBJ1-6; D is uncertain. The V gene lost 7 bases and the J gene lost 9 bases, with 19 bases spanning the gap. CDR1 and CDR2 (germline): MDHEN, SYDVKM. The CDR3 is 15 residues long. This CDR3 is CASTQSGGRTSPLHF. CDR3 nucleotide sequence: TGTGCCAGCACTCAAAGCGGAGGTAGGACTTCACCCCTCCACTTT. The entire variable domain, with the rest obtained from reference TRBV28 and TRBJ1-6, is as follows: DVKVTQSSRYLVKRTGEKVFLECVQDMDHENMFWYRQDPGLGLRLIYFSYDVKMKEKGDIPEGYSVSREKKERFSLILESASTNQTSMYLCASTQSGGRTSPLHFGNGTRLTVT.

This chain connects TRBV7-2 to TRBJ2-7; TRBD1 aligns across 8 bases. There are 14 residues in the CDR3. In germline, CDR1 is SGHTA, CDR2 FQGNSA. V was pared by 3 bases and J by 0 bases, with 1 base of the junction left unmatched. In DNA form, the CDR3 reads TGTGCCAGCAGCTTGGGGACAGGCTCCTACGAGCAGTACTTC. It encodes CASSLGTGSYEQYF. Filled out from reference TRBV7-2 and TRBJ2-7, the complete variable domain reads GAGVSQSPSNKVTEKGKDVELRCDPISGHTALYWYRQSLGQGLEFLIYFQGNSAPDKSGLPSDRFSAERTGGSVSTLTIQRTQQEDSAVYLCASSLGTGSYEQYFGPGTRLTVT.

The chain links TRBV11-2 to TRBJ1-1, with D perhaps TRBD1 (6 bases). Germline assignment: CDR1 SGHAT and CDR2 FQNNGV. Trimming pared 2 bases from V and 0 bases from J, leaving 10 bases between. The CDR3 is 15 residues long. The CDR3, as DNA: TGTGCCAGCAGCTTACAGGGGCAGATGAACACTGAAGCTTTCTTT. Translating it yields CASSLQGQMNTEAFF. The entire variable domain, with the rest obtained from reference TRBV11-2 and TRBJ1-1, is as follows: EAGVAQSPRYKIIEKRQSVAFWCNPISGHATLYWYQQILGQGPKLLIQFQNNGVVDDSQLPKDRFSAERLKGVDSTLKIQPAKLEDSAVYLCASSLQGQMNTEAFFGQGTRLTVV.

V gene TRBV10-3 combines with J gene TRBJ1-2; the match to TRBD1 covers 12 bases. The CDR3 spans 17 residues. Germline CDR1 is ENHRY and CDR2 is SYGVKD. With V trimmed by 6 bases and J by 4 bases, 12 bases remained unmatched. The CDR3 nucleotides read TGTGCCATCAGCCTGACCCCGGGACAGGGGGCGTCCTATGGCTACACCTTC. Protein sequence: CAISLTPGQGASYGYTF.

The chain is built from TRBV27 and TRBJ2-7; 7 nucleotides agree with TRBD2. CDR3 length equals 16 residues. Germline CDR1 MNHEY, CDR2 SMNVEV (reference sequence). V lost 5 bases to trimming and J lost 7 bases; unmatched junction nucleotides: 17. Here the CDR3 reads CASSQFPSGGRAEQYV. CDR3 sequence (DNA): TGTGCCAGCAGTCAATTTCCCTCGGGAGGCCGGGCTGAGCAGTACGTC.

The rearrangement joins TRBV5-1 to TRBJ1-1, with D possibly TRBD1 on 6 matching bases. The CDR3 is 13 residues long. Germline values: CDR1 SGHRS, CDR2 YFSETQ. V was shortened by 2 bases and J by 3 bases, with 8 bases between the two germline ends. CDR3 in DNA: TGCGCCAGCAGCTTACAGGGTTACACTGAAGCTTTCTTT. This encodes CASSLQGYTEAFF.

This chain links TRBV11-2 with TRBJ1-6; no reliable D call. V gave up 3 bases and J gave up 7 bases, with 7 bases separating them. Germline V gene lookup returns CDR1 SGHAT and CDR2 FQNNGV. The CDR3 has 13 amino acids. CDR3 amino acids: CASSLTGNSPLHF. CDR3 coding DNA: TGTGCCAGCAGCTTGACTGGGAATTCACCCCTCCACTTT. Together with reference TRBV11-2 and TRBJ1-6, the CDR3 gives the full variable domain: EAGVAQSPRYKIIEKRQSVAFWCNPISGHATLYWYQQILGQGPKLLIQFQNNGVVDDSQLPKDRFSAERLKGVDSTLKIQPAKLEDSAVYLCASSLTGNSPLHFGNGTRLTVT.

This chain joins TRBV3-1 (or the pseudogene TRBV3-2) and TRBJ1-6; no clear D. The CDR3 covers 16 residues. V gave up 5 bases and J gave up 0 bases, with 11 bases separating them. The V gene's germline CDR1 is LGHDT and CDR2 YNNKEL (reference sequence). The CDR3 loop is CASSEFGDSYNSPLHF. The CDR3 bases are TGTGCCAGCAGCGAATTCGGGGACTCCTATAATTCACCCCTCCACTTT.

This clone occurred once. The CDR3 sequence is CASSLAPIGGYTF. The CDR3 DNA sequence: TGTGCCAGCAGCTTGGCCCCAATCGGGGGCTACACCTTC. The chain combines TRBV7-2 with TRBJ1-2, with D uncertain. Trimming pared 3 bases from V and 8 bases from J, leaving 13 bases between. Germline assignment: CDR1 SGHTA and CDR2 FQGNSA. There are 13 residues in the CDR3.

V usage is TRBV6-5 and J usage is TRBJ2-7; possibly TRBD1 for D (6 bases). Deletions cut 4 bases from V and 0 bases from J, with 13 bases between. This CDR3 region has 15 residues. Germline V lookup: CDR1 MNHEY, CDR2 SVGAGI. DNA of the CDR3: TGTGCCAGCAGTTTTAACAGGGATCCCTCCTACGAGCAGTACGTC. Amino acids: CASSFNRDPSYEQYV.

The sample holds a few counts of this clone. The chain uses TRBV6-2 or TRBV6-3 and TRBJ1-5; 7 positions agree with TRBD1. The CDR3 contains 15 residues. Germline V gene sequence: CDR1 MNHEY, CDR2 SVGEGT. The V segment lost 5 bases and the J segment 4 bases; nucleotides outside the gene matches: 8. The CDR3 sequence is CASSPGQSSNQPQHF. CDR3 nucleotides: TGTGCCAGCAGTCCGGGACAGAGCTCTAATCAGCCCCAGCATTTT.

The V call is TRBV28, the J call TRBJ2-2; 8 positions agree with TRBD1. V shed 4 bases and J 4 bases; nucleotides not matched to a gene: 5. This CDR3 is built from 15 residues. Germline values: CDR1 MDHEN, CDR2 SYDVKM. CDR3 sequence (DNA): TGTGCCAGCAGTTCGACAGGGGCGGGCACCGGGGAGCTGTTTTTT. Residues: CASSSTGAGTGELFF.

CDR3 nucleotides: TGTGCCAGCAGTTACTCGCGAGAGACCCAGTACTTC. Translated: CASSYSRETQYF. The genes are TRBV6-6 and TRBJ2-5, with D unresolved. CDR3 length equals 12 residues. Germline CDR1 and CDR2: MNHNY and SVGAGI (reference sequence). V lost 0 bases to trimming and J lost 4 bases, with 3 bases between them.